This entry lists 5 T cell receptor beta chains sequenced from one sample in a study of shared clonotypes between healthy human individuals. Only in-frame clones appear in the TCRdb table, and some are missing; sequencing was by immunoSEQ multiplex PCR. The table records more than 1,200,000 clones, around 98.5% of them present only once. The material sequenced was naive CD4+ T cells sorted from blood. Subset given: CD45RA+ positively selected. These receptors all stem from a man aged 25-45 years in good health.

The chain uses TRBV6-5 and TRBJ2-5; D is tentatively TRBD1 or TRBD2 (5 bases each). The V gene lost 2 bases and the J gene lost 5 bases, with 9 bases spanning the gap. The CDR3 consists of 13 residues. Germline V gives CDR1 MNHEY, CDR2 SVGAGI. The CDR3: CASSYGGSETQYF. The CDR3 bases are TGTGCCAGCAGTTACGGGGGTAGCGAGACCCAGTACTTC.

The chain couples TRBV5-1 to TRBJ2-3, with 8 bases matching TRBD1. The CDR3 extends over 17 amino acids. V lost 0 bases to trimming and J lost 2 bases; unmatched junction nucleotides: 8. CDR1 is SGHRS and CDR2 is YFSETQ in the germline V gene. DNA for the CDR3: TGCGCCAGCAGCTTGGTACACCAGGGGGCCCACACAGATACGCAGTATTTT. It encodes CASSLVHQGAHTDTQYF.

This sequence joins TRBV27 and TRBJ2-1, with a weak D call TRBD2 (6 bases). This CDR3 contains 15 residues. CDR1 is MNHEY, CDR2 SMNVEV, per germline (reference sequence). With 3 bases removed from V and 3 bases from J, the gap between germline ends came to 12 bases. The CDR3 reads CASSFSLEGYNEQFF. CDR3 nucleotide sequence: TGTGCCAGCAGTTTTAGTCTGGAGGGCTACAATGAGCAGTTCTTC.

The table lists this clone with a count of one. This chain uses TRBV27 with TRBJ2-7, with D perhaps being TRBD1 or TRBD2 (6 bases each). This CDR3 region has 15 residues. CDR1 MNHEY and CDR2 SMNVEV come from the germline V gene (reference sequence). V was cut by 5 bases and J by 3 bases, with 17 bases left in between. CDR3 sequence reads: CASSRGLPIGYEQYF. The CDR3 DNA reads TGTGCCAGCAGTCGGGGGCTACCTATTGGCTACGAGCAGTACTTC.

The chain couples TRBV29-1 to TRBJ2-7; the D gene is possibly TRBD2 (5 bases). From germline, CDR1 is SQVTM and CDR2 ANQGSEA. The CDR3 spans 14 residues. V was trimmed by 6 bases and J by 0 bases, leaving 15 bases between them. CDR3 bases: TGCAGCGTACGGACTGCAAGAAGCTCCTACGAGCAGTACTTC. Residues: CSVRTARSSYEQYF.